A single T cell receptor (beta chain) is shown here with its context. As originally analysed: It was from reference gene primer amplification that nucleated cell counts were estimated. Only in-frame clones appear in the TCRdb table, and some are missing; sequencing was by immunoSEQ multiplex PCR. V and J calls and clone size are copied from that table; D and trimming were computed from the DNA. The sample lists roughly 200,000 clones, over 80% occurring once. The sample originates from a study of blood T cell repertoires in COVID-19. For the study at large: Sites across the United States, Italy and Spain contributed samples from acute and convalescent COVID-19. Sources were T cells, B-cell-depleted T cells, or PBMCs; the material itself was cDNA or gDNA.

Enrollment of patients from Seattle took place during active infection, with longitudinal follow-up. The sequence came from a middle-aged woman with COVID-19, enrolled during active disease. The sample taken for sequencing was peripheral blood.

Here the CDR3 reads CASTLAGSYNEQFF. The CDR3 region has the DNA TGTGCCAGCACACTAGCGGGCTCCTACAATGAGCAGTTCTTC. The chain combines TRBV28 with TRBJ2-1; 9 nucleotides agree with TRBD2. This CDR3 region has 14 residues. Germline V gene data show CDR1 as MDHEN and CDR2 as SYDVKM. With 7 bases clipped from V and 0 bases from J, the junction kept 1 base outside the gene matches.